The 27 T cell receptor beta chains presented below share a single source sample, sequenced in a study of T-cell reconstitution after alpha-beta-depleted transplantation in children. As it was prepared, the TCRbeta library received unique molecular identifiers. One entry per CDR3 protein results from TCRdb running MiXCR on the PCR reads. The sample carries roughly 420,000 distinct CDR3 sequences, 15% to 20% recorded once. The sample here was PBMCs, mostly from graft donor cells, taken 360 days after TCRalphabeta/CD19-depleted stem cell transplant. The receptors derive from a boy younger than two who had a stem cell transplant for Wiskott-Aldrich syndrome, so the T cells may come from the graft donor.

In its sample, this clonotype was seen many times. This chain joins TRBV5-1 and TRBJ2-2; unclear D gene. The CDR3 runs 13 residues. Trimming removed 0 bases at V and 2 bases at J, with 2 bases between. Per the germline V gene, CDR1 is SGHRS and CDR2 is YFSETQ. CDR3: CASSLDNTGELFF. CDR3 sequence (DNA): TGCGCCAGCAGCTTGGACAACACCGGGGAGCTGTTTTTT.

CDR3: CSVRTGRDTEAFF. The CDR3 coding sequence is TGCAGCGTTCGGACAGGGCGGGACACTGAAGCTTTCTTT. V gene TRBV29-1 combines with J gene TRBJ1-1; 8 bases align to TRBD1. The V segment lost 5 bases and the J segment 3 bases; nucleotides outside the gene matches: 5. CDR1 SQVTM and CDR2 ANQGSEA come from the germline V gene. The CDR3 runs to 13 residues.

The chain has TRBV24-1 and TRBJ2-1; maybe TRBD1 (5 bases). Trimming took 8 bases from V and 0 from J, leaving 13 bases between them. Germline lookup yields CDR1 KGHDR and CDR2 SFDVKD. This CDR3 is built from 15 residues. This CDR3 is CATNSGKSSYNEQFF. CDR3 bases: TGTGCCACCAACTCAGGGAAAAGCTCCTACAATGAGCAGTTCTTC.

The gene calls are TRBV30 and TRBJ2-1; D is ambiguous. The V and J ends lost 3 bases and 5 bases respectively, with 20 bases between them. The CDR3 sequence is 16 residues long. Germline values: CDR1 GTSNPN, CDR2 SVGIG (reference sequence). The chain's CDR3 is CAWSKSDTVNHNEQFF. The CDR3 DNA reads TGTGCCTGGAGCAAATCCGACACCGTCAATCACAATGAGCAGTTCTTC.

This clonotype was counted only a few times. J is TRBJ1-2 and V is TRBV10-3; perhaps TRBD1 as D (5 bases). Trimming shortened V by 3 bases and J by 2 bases, and 10 bases separated the two germline ends. This CDR3 is 14 amino acids long. CDR1 is ENHRY and CDR2 is SYGVKD in the germline V gene. CDR3 coding DNA: TGTGCCATCAGTGACGACAGCTGGAACTATGGCTACACCTTC. Translation: CAISDDSWNYGYTF.

This clonotype was found a few times. The chain has TRBV10-1 and TRBJ2-1; 8 bases match TRBD1. V gave up 6 bases and J gave up 7 bases; unmatched junction bases: 8. The CDR3 extends over 14 amino acids. Per the germline V gene, CDR1 is WNHNN and CDR2 is SYGVQD (reference sequence). Written as DNA, the CDR3 is TGCGCCAGCAGGGAAGGAGGACAGGGTAATGAGCAGTTCTTC. The encoded protein is CASREGGQGNEQFF.

This clonotype has a handful of counts. The chain recombines TRBV11-3 with TRBJ2-3; D might be TRBD2 (5 bases). Germline V gene lookup returns CDR1 SGHNT and CDR2 YENEEA. The CDR3 is made up of 14 amino acids. V shed 6 bases and J shed 9 bases, with 19 bases lying between them. DNA of the CDR3: TGTGCCAGCAGTTTCAAACCGCCGACTAAGACGCAGTATTTT. The encoded protein is CASSFKPPTKTQYF. Together with reference TRBV11-3 and TRBJ2-3, the CDR3 gives the full variable domain: EAGVVQSPRYKIIEKKQPVAFWCNPISGHNTLYWYLQNLGQGPELLIRYENEEAVDDSQLPKDRFSAERLKGVDSTLKIQPAELGDSAVYLCASSFKPPTKTQYFGPGTRLTVL.

J is TRBJ2-3 and V is TRBV12-3 or TRBV12-4, with TRBD2 matching over 10 bases. The V segment lost 6 bases and the J segment 2 bases; nucleotides outside the gene matches: 8. CDR3 length: 16 amino acids. DNA of the CDR3: TGTGCCAGCAGACTTAGCGGGGGGATATTCACAGATACGCAGTATTTT. Translation: CASRLSGGIFTDTQYF.

The chain combines TRBV24-1 with TRBJ2-6, with D uncertain. V lost 4 bases and J lost 0, with 6 bases in between. This CDR3 has 15 amino acids. From germline, CDR1 is KGHDR and CDR2 SFDVKD. CDR3 sequence: CATSDSDSGANVLTF. The CDR3 DNA reads TGTGCCACCAGTGACAGCGACTCTGGGGCCAACGTCCTGACTTTC.

The rearrangement joins TRBV9 to TRBJ2-1; 10 positions match TRBD2. In germline, CDR1 is SGDLS, CDR2 YYNGEE. This CDR3 comprises 15 residues. The V segment lost 4 bases and the J segment 6 bases; nucleotides outside the gene matches: 7. The CDR3 DNA reads as TGTGCCAGCAGCACAACTAGCGGGACCTTCAATGAGCAGTTCTTC. Its translation: CASSTTSGTFNEQFF.

The chain uses TRBV30 and TRBJ2-7, with TRBD1 as a possible D gene (6 bases). Germline lookup yields CDR1 GTSNPN and CDR2 SVGIG (reference sequence). The CDR3 totals 12 residues. V was clipped by 2 bases and J by 5 bases, with 10 bases between them. CDR3 amino acids: CAWSTQGNEQYF. The CDR3 DNA sequence: TGTGCCTGGAGTACTCAGGGGAACGAGCAGTACTTC.

The genes are TRBV12-3 or TRBV12-4 and TRBJ2-2; TRBD1 is a possible D gene (5 bases). The CDR3 spans 16 residues. Trimming took 7 bases from V and 1 from J, leaving 16 bases between them. The CDR3 loop is CASTPYPTVNTGELFF. Here the CDR3 DNA reads TGTGCCAGCACCCCCTACCCGACAGTGAACACCGGGGAGCTGTTTTTT.

The chain uses TRBV28 and TRBJ2-7, with D perhaps being TRBD1 or TRBD2 (5 bases each). Per germline, CDR1 MDHEN and CDR2 SYDVKM. Trimming shortened V by 7 bases and J by 0 bases, and 10 bases separated the two germline ends. This CDR3 comprises 13 residues. The CDR3 DNA is TGTGCCAGCATTTCCGGGACCTCCTACGAGCAGTACTTC. As protein: CASISGTSYEQYF.

The rearrangement uses TRBV5-5 and TRBJ2-1, with D hard to call. Germline assignment: CDR1 SGHKS and CDR2 YYEKEE (reference sequence). This CDR3 region has 13 residues. Trimming stripped 2 bases from V and 7 bases from J, with 10 bases between. The CDR3 loop reads CASSFSLANEQFF. In DNA form, the CDR3 reads TGTGCCAGCAGCTTTAGTTTGGCAAATGAGCAGTTCTTC.

The V call is TRBV29-1, the J call TRBJ2-1, with 8 bases fitting TRBD2. Per germline, CDR1 SQVTM and CDR2 ANQGSEA. The CDR3 has 13 amino acids. J lost 6 bases, V lost 5 bases, and 6 bases had no gene match. CDR3 sequence reads: CSVLTSGSNEQFF. The CDR3, as DNA: TGCAGCGTTCTAACTAGCGGAAGCAATGAGCAGTTCTTC.

This clonotype was counted only a few times. The chain employs TRBV18 and TRBJ2-7; perhaps TRBD1 as D (5 bases). The germline CDR1 and CDR2 sequences are KGHSH and LQKENI. Trimming took off 3 bases at V and 3 bases at J, with 9 bases between the two ends. The CDR3 length is 13 residues. The CDR3 spells CASSPNRNYEQYF. The DNA for the CDR3 is TGTGCCAGCTCACCGAACAGGAACTACGAGCAGTACTTC.

This clonotype was counted only a few times. The chain links TRBV18 to TRBJ2-1; perhaps TRBD2 as D (6 bases). The CDR3 is 15 residues long. The V and J ends lost 4 bases and 0 bases respectively, with 10 bases between them. Germline V gene lookup returns CDR1 KGHSH and CDR2 LQKENI. Here the CDR3 DNA reads TGTGCCAGCTCACTTCGAGCGGGCTCCTACAATGAGCAGTTCTTC. Translating gives CASSLRAGSYNEQFF. Based on the CDR3 plus reference TRBV18 and TRBJ2-1, the full variable domain is NAGVMQNPRHLVRRRGQEARLRCSPMKGHSHVYWYRQLPEEGLKFMVYLQKENIIDESGMPKERFSAEFPKEGPSILRIQQVVRGDSAAYFCASSLRAGSYNEQFFGPGTRLTVL.

V and J are TRBV20-1 and TRBJ2-7; 7 bases fit TRBD2. Germline assignment: CDR1 DFQATT and CDR2 SNEGSKA (reference sequence). There are 14 residues in the CDR3. Trimming removed 0 bases from V and 2 bases from J; junction bases left unmatched: 4. The CDR3 spells CSAREGDYPYEQYF. As DNA, the CDR3 is TGCAGTGCTAGAGAGGGGGACTACCCCTACGAGCAGTACTTC.

This clonotype has more than one count but fewer than ten. This rearrangement joins TRBV6-2 or TRBV6-3 to TRBJ2-2; D gene unclear. Germline assignment: CDR1 MNHEY and CDR2 SVGEGT. The CDR3 has 12 amino acids. Trimming left V 4 bases short and J 4 bases short, with 4 bases between. CDR3 bases: TGTGCCAGCAGTTCCATCACCGGGGAGCTGTTTTTT. It is translated as CASSSITGELFF.

V and J are TRBV7-2 and TRBJ1-1, with D perhaps matching TRBD1 (6 bases). With 6 bases removed from V and 1 base from J, the gap between germline ends came to 15 bases. CDR1 is SGHTA and CDR2 is FQGNSA in the germline V gene. The CDR3 has 15 residues. The CDR3 DNA follows: TGTGCCAGCAGATTACCGGGACACCAGAACACTGAAGCTTTCTTT. Translated: CASRLPGHQNTEAFF.

In this sample, this clonotype turned up a few times. The CDR3 DNA follows: TGTGCCAGCAGCTTAGTTCCGCCTCGGGACAGCCTACGACGATATAGCAATCAGCCCCAGCATTTT. The encoded protein is CASSLVPPRDSLRRYSNQPQHF. The chain is built from TRBV11-2 and TRBJ1-5; 7 nucleotides match TRBD1. This CDR3 is built from 22 residues. Germline V gene lookup returns CDR1 SGHAT and CDR2 FQNNGV. The trim removed 1 base at V and 0 bases at J, leaving 21 bases unmatched. Looking up the rest from reference TRBV11-2 and TRBJ1-5 gives the full variable domain: EAGVAQSPRYKIIEKRQSVAFWCNPISGHATLYWYQQILGQGPKLLIQFQNNGVVDDSQLPKDRFSAERLKGVDSTLKIQPAKLEDSAVYLCASSLVPPRDSLRRYSNQPQHFGDGTRLSIL.

The chain carries TRBV20-1 and TRBJ2-1; possible D gene TRBD2, 5 bases. Germline V lookup: CDR1 DFQATT, CDR2 SNEGSKA (reference sequence). V was clipped by 2 bases and J by 9 bases, with 17 bases between them. The CDR3 contains 14 residues. CDR3 residues: CSARWLALKAEQFF. CDR3 in DNA: TGCAGTGCTAGATGGCTAGCCCTCAAGGCTGAGCAGTTCTTC.

This clonotype appeared a few times. This chain connects TRBV12-3 or TRBV12-4 to TRBJ2-2; TRBD1 aligns across 8 bases. There are 15 residues in the CDR3. Losses at the gene ends were 6 bases for V and 6 bases for J; bases not matched to a gene: 9. CDR3 protein: CASRRTGLGSGELFF. The CDR3 DNA follows: TGTGCCAGCAGGCGGACAGGGTTGGGGTCCGGGGAGCTGTTTTTT.

The table lists this clonotype with many counts. This chain joins TRBV6-5 and TRBJ2-2; perhaps D is TRBD1 or TRBD2 (5 bases each). The CDR3 is 14 amino acids. Trimming cost V 0 bases and J 6 bases, with 8 bases left between them. Per germline, CDR1 MNHEY and CDR2 SVGAGI. The CDR3 here is CASSYSPGPGELFF. CDR3 bases: TGTGCCAGCAGTTACTCACCGGGGCCCGGGGAGCTGTTTTTT.

This clonotype was seen many times. The rearrangement links TRBV18 to TRBJ2-5; D is undetermined. The ends were cut back, 0 bases at V and 5 bases at J, with 13 bases in the middle. The germline gives CDR1 KGHSH, CDR2 LQKENI. The CDR3 has 15 residues. CDR3 sequence reads: CASSPPGREKETQYF. As DNA, the CDR3 is TGTGCCAGCTCACCACCGGGAAGGGAAAAGGAGACCCAGTACTTC.

The genes are TRBV6-5 and TRBJ2-1, with TRBD2 identical over 9 bases. V lost 5 bases, J lost 9 bases, and 8 bases stayed unmatched. Germline V gene lookup returns CDR1 MNHEY and CDR2 SVGAGI. This CDR3 is 14 amino acids long. The CDR3, as DNA: TGTGCCAGCAGTCTCTCTTCGGGACTAGCTGAGCAGTTCTTC. Amino acid sequence: CASSLSSGLAEQFF.

This clonotype was seen more than once but under ten times. The chain combines TRBV6-1 with TRBJ2-1, with TRBD2 identical over 10 bases. Germline CDR1 is MNHNS and CDR2 is SASEGT. The CDR3 consists of 15 residues. V trimming: 6 bases; J trimming: 7 bases; junction bases outside the gene matches: 9. CDR3 nucleotides: TGTGCCAGCAGGAATAGCGGGGGGCGTGGGAATGAGCAGTTCTTC. Its protein is CASRNSGGRGNEQFF.